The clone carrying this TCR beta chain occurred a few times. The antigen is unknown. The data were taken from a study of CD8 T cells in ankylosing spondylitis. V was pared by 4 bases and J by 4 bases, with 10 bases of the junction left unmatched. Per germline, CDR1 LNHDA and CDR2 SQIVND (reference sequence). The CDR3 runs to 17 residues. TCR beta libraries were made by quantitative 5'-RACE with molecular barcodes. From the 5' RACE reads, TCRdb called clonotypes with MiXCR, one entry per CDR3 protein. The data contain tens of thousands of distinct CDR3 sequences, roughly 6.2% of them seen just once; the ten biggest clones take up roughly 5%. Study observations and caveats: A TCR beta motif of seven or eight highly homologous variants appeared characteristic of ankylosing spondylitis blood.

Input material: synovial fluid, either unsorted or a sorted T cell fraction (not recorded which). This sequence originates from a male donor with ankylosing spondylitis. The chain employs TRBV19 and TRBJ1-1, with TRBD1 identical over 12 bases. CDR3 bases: TGTGCCAGTAGTAGCCCCCGGGACAGGGGGCGCGGCACTGAAGCTTTCTTT. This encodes CASSSPRDRGRGTEAFF.